A single sample gave rise to the 21 T cell receptor beta chains below, sequenced in a study of T cell responses to AZD1222 COVID-19 vaccine. Data came from immunoSEQ multiplex PCR; TCRdb stores just in-frame clones and leaves some out. The data contain over 85,000 clones, around 92% of them singletons. The sequencing here drew on peripheral blood, taken on day 0 of AZD1222 vaccination. These receptors were obtained from an adult in good health.

CDR3 in amino acids: CASSLMVTLLAQETQYF. In nucleotides, the CDR3 is TGTGCCAGCAGCTTGATGGTTACACTCCTGGCACAAGAGACCCAGTACTTC. The gene calls are TRBV7-8 and TRBJ2-5; D uncertain. The CDR3 is 17 residues long. Germline V CDR1 and CDR2: SGHVS, FQNEAQ. The V end lost 3 bases, the J end lost 2 bases, and 19 bases lay between the germline ends.

The chain links TRBV25-1 to TRBJ1-2; D possibly corresponds to TRBD1 (6 bases). This CDR3 is built from 12 residues. The germline V and J ends were trimmed by 6 bases and 8 bases, with 13 bases remaining between them. Germline V CDR1 and CDR2: MGHDK, SYGVNS. The CDR3 coding sequence is TGTGCCAGCAGCTTAGGGGGGAAAGGCTACACCTTC. Translating it yields CASSLGGKGYTF.

The J gene is TRBJ1-1, the V gene TRBV18, with D possibly matching TRBD1 (6 bases). The CDR3 extends over 13 amino acids. Trimming took off 8 bases at V and 0 bases at J, with 10 bases between the two ends. Germline V gene lookup returns CDR1 KGHSH and CDR2 LQKENI. The CDR3 sequence: CASEAGVNTEAFF. The CDR3 DNA is TGTGCCAGCGAGGCAGGGGTGAACACTGAAGCTTTCTTT.

V usage is TRBV28 and J usage is TRBJ1-4; no reliable D call. The V end lost 3 bases, the J end lost 10 bases, and 9 bases lay between the germline ends. The CDR3 has 12 residues. CDR1 is MDHEN, CDR2 SYDVKM, per germline. The CDR3 bases are TGTGCCAGCAGTTTGGGCGGAGGAAAACTGTTTTTT. Protein sequence: CASSLGGGKLFF.

The chain recombines TRBV7-7 with TRBJ2-1; 8 bases line up with TRBD2. Trimming at V came to 5 bases and at J to 7 bases, leaving 10 bases not matched to a gene. CDR3 length equals 15 residues. Germline CDR1 SSHAT, CDR2 FNYEAQ (reference sequence). Here the CDR3 DNA reads TGTGCCAGCAGCCCCGAGCGGGGGTCAAGAAATGAGCAGTTCTTC. Its translation: CASSPERGSRNEQFF.

This chain connects TRBV15 to TRBJ1-1; D call uncertain. This CDR3 contains 17 residues. V shed 0 bases and J shed 2 bases, with 16 bases lying between them. Looked up from germline, CDR1 is LNHNV and CDR2 is YYDKDF (reference sequence). The CDR3 spells CATSRDLGRDINTEAFF. CDR3 coding DNA: TGTGCCACCAGCAGAGATCTAGGACGCGACATCAACACTGAAGCTTTCTTT.

The V gene is TRBV27, the J gene TRBJ2-7, with 7 nucleotides matching TRBD1. CDR3 length: 16 residues. After removal of 5 bases from V and 4 bases from J, the junction contained 14 bases not matched to a gene. Looked up from germline, CDR1 is MNHEY and CDR2 is SMNVEV (reference sequence). The CDR3 loop reads CASSPPTGSMMYEQYF. The CDR3 DNA reads TGTGCCAGCAGTCCACCGACAGGGAGTATGATGTACGAGCAGTACTTC.

This chain links TRBV5-1 with TRBJ2-3, with 8 bases fitting TRBD2. V was clipped by 7 bases and J by 0 bases; unmatched bases: 4. The CDR3 runs 14 residues. Germline CDR1 and CDR2: SGHRS and YFSETQ. CDR3 DNA sequence: TGCGCCAGCGCCCGGGAGGGGAGCACAGATACGCAGTATTTT. This translates into CASAREGSTDTQYF.

The chain is built from TRBV28 and TRBJ1-4, with TRBD1 matching over 7 bases. The CDR3 runs to 15 residues. Trimming took 6 bases from V and 8 from J; bases not matched to a gene: 12. Germline V gives CDR1 MDHEN, CDR2 SYDVKM. CDR3 sequence reads: CASRGTAGFLEKLFF. The CDR3 nucleotides read TGTGCCAGCAGGGGGACAGCGGGCTTTTTAGAAAAACTGTTTTTT. Together with reference TRBV28 and TRBJ1-4, the CDR3 gives the full variable domain: DVKVTQSSRYLVKRTGEKVFLECVQDMDHENMFWYRQDPGLGLRLIYFSYDVKMKEKGDIPEGYSVSREKKERFSLILESASTNQTSMYLCASRGTAGFLEKLFFGSGTQLSVL.

The CDR3 bases are TGTGCCAGCAGCGTAGGACTGACCTACGAGCAGTACTTC. This gives the protein CASSVGLTYEQYF. The gene calls are TRBV9 and TRBJ2-7; no definite D call. The CDR3 extends over 13 amino acids. V was pared by 0 bases and J by 2 bases, with 6 bases between. Germline CDR1 SGDLS, CDR2 YYNGEE.

The count of this clone is one. The rearrangement uses TRBV25-1 and TRBJ1-5; 8 positions agree with TRBD1. The CDR3 has 16 amino acids. Germline assignment: CDR1 MGHDK and CDR2 SYGVNS. The V and J ends lost 4 bases and 6 bases, in that order; junction bases with no gene match: 11. In DNA, the CDR3 is TGTGCCAGCAGTGCCCACGGACAGGGAGGTACTCAGCCCCAGCATTTT. Amino acids: CASSAHGQGGTQPQHF.

This chain uses TRBV7-9 with TRBJ1-2; a weak D match, TRBD1 (5 bases). Per germline, CDR1 SEHNR and CDR2 FQNEAQ (reference sequence). V lost 1 base and J lost 7, with 7 bases in between. This CDR3 region has 12 residues. In nucleotides, the CDR3 is TGTGCCAGCAGCTTAGGGGGCGCTGGCTACACCTTC. It yields the protein CASSLGGAGYTF.

The V gene is TRBV6-5, the J gene TRBJ1-6; D gene ambiguous. The germline V gene encodes CDR1 MNHEY and CDR2 SVGAGI. The V end lost 4 bases, the J end lost 6 bases, and 10 bases lay between the germline ends. This CDR3 contains 14 residues. CDR3 coding DNA: TGTGCCAGCAGTTCGCCCCGCACTAATTCACCCCTCCACTTT. Its translation: CASSSPRTNSPLHF.

V and J are TRBV5-1 and TRBJ1-1, with no clear D. There are 15 residues in the CDR3. CDR1 and CDR2 from the germline V gene are SGHRS and YFSETQ. V lost 4 bases and J 0 bases, leaving 13 bases between the germline ends. The CDR3 reads CASSQSSAMNTEAFF. The CDR3 DNA sequence: TGCGCCAGCAGCCAGTCGTCAGCCATGAACACTGAAGCTTTCTTT.

The chain links TRBV27 to TRBJ2-7; D might be TRBD1 (5 bases). Germline CDR1 MNHEY, CDR2 SMNVEV (reference sequence). The V end was cut by 2 bases, the J end by 7 bases, with 12 bases between. This CDR3 is 13 amino acids long. CDR3 residues: CASSLQGKGEQYF. For the CDR3, the DNA is TGTGCCAGCAGTTTACAGGGCAAGGGGGAGCAGTACTTC.

V usage is TRBV4-1 and J usage is TRBJ1-2; D remains ambiguous. This CDR3 region has 15 residues. The germline V and J ends were trimmed by 0 bases and 7 bases, with 15 bases remaining between them. Per the germline V gene, CDR1 is MGHRA and CDR2 is YSYEKL. The CDR3 loop is CASSQDQGVGSGYTF. The CDR3 bases are TGCGCCAGCAGCCAAGATCAAGGCGTGGGTAGTGGCTACACCTTC.

The J gene is TRBJ2-5, the V gene TRBV11-2; maybe TRBD2 (7 bases). CDR3 size: 14 residues. Germline V gene sequence: CDR1 SGHAT, CDR2 FQNNGV. The V end was cut by 6 bases, the J end by 5 bases, with 16 bases between. The CDR3 DNA reads TGTGCCAGCAGACTAAAAGGGGGAGGGGAGACCCAGTACTTC. It is translated as CASRLKGGGETQYF.

The rearrangement joins TRBV12-5 to TRBJ2-2; 7 bases line up with TRBD1. Trimming took 2 bases from V and 3 from J; bases not matched to a gene: 12. The CDR3 is made up of 18 amino acids. Germline loops: CDR1 LGHNT, CDR2 FRNRAP. CDR3 nucleotide sequence: TGTGCTAGTGGTTTGCTTCTTAGACAGGGTCACGACACCGGGGAGCTGTTTTTT. Protein product: CASGLLLRQGHDTGELFF. The full variable domain, completed using reference TRBV12-5 and TRBJ2-2, is DARVTQTPRHKVTEMGQEVTMRCQPILGHNTVFWYRQTMMQGLELLAYFRNRAPLDDSGMPKDRFSAEMPDATLATLKIQPSEPRDSAVYFCASGLLLRQGHDTGELFFGEGSRLTVL.

The V call is TRBV5-6, the J call TRBJ2-7; the match to TRBD1 covers 10 bases. The CDR3 consists of 14 residues. Unmatched junction bases numbered 6, after V lost 3 bases and J lost 6 bases. CDR1 is SGHDT and CDR2 is YYEEEE in the germline V gene. Written as DNA, the CDR3 is TGTGCCAGCAGCTCCGGGACAGGGGTGGGCGAGCAGTACTTC. This gives the protein CASSSGTGVGEQYF.

This clone was picked up one time. The chain employs TRBV6-6 and TRBJ1-1, with a tentative D call TRBD1 (5 bases). The length of the CDR3 is 14 residues. The V end lost 7 bases, the J end lost 1 base, and 13 bases lay between the germline ends. Germline values: CDR1 MNHNY, CDR2 SVGAGI (reference sequence). The CDR3 is CASNRITGNTEAFF. CDR3 DNA: TGTGCCAGCAACCGAATTACAGGGAACACTGAAGCTTTCTTT.

The chain carries TRBV4-1 and TRBJ1-2; D unclear. The CDR3 is 13 residues long. Germline loops: CDR1 MGHRA, CDR2 YSYEKL. With 4 bases removed from V and 14 bases from J, the gap between germline ends came to 20 bases. The CDR3 nucleotides are TGCGCCAGCAGCCCACGGGCCAGACCTGGGGTAACCTTC. Protein product: CASSPRARPGVTF.